These 16 T cell receptor beta chains were sequenced from one sample in a study of T cells after yellow fever vaccination. TCRdb used MiXCR to reprocess the 5' RACE reads, holding one entry per CDR3 protein. The data show 100,000 to 150,000 distinct CDR3 sequences, over 8% seen once. Source: CD8+ T cells sorted from PBMCs, taken on the day of the yellow fever booster vaccination. The receptors were gathered from a man aged 18-30 years who received the YFV17D yellow fever vaccine.

Written as DNA, the CDR3 is TGCGCCAGCAGCTTGGGTAGCGGGGTAAATCACGAGCAGTACTTC. Its protein product is CASSLGSGVNHEQYF. The gene calls are TRBV5-1 and TRBJ2-7, with 8 bases lining up with TRBD2. With V trimmed by 0 bases and J by 5 bases, 7 bases remained unmatched. CDR3 size: 15 residues. Germline V gene sequence: CDR1 SGHRS, CDR2 YFSETQ.

This clonotype was seen more than once but under ten times. The rearrangement joins TRBV7-9 to TRBJ2-3; no firm D call. V was pared by 4 bases and J by 2 bases, with 4 bases between. Germline V gene lookup returns CDR1 SEHNR and CDR2 FQNEAQ (reference sequence). The CDR3 extends over 12 amino acids. The CDR3 spells CASSSFTDTQYF. CDR3 coding DNA: TGTGCCAGCAGCTCCTTCACAGATACGCAGTATTTT.

This clonotype turned up a few times. The gene calls are TRBV5-4 and TRBJ2-6; D unclear. This CDR3 region has 18 residues. The V and J ends lost 6 bases and 0 bases respectively, with 19 bases between them. The germline CDR1 and CDR2 sequences are SGHNT and YYREEE (reference sequence). In DNA, the CDR3 is TGTGCCAGCACCCCAGAAGAGACGGAAACCTCTGGGGCCAACGTCCTGACTTTC. This gives the protein CASTPEETETSGANVLTF.

J is TRBJ2-7 and V is TRBV7-6, with D tentatively TRBD2 (6 bases). The CDR3 has 14 residues. The germline V and J ends were trimmed by 2 bases and 3 bases, with 11 bases remaining between them. Germline CDR1 reads SGHVS; CDR2 reads FNYEAQ. The CDR3 is CASSLPGLRYEQYF. CDR3 sequence (DNA): TGTGCCAGCAGCTTACCGGGACTGCGCTACGAGCAGTACTTC. The whole variable domain, filled in from reference TRBV7-6 and TRBJ2-7, reads GAGVSQSPRYKVTKRGQDVALRCDPISGHVSLYWYRQALGQGPEFLTYFNYEAQQDKSGLPNDRFSAERPEGSISTLTIQRTEQRDSAMYRCASSLPGLRYEQYFGPGTRLTVT.

This sequence joins TRBV29-1 and TRBJ2-7, with 9 bases aligning to TRBD1. The length of the CDR3 is 13 residues. The germline gives CDR1 SQVTM, CDR2 ANQGSEA. Trimming took 4 bases from V and 9 from J; bases not matched to a gene: 10. In nucleotides, the CDR3 is TGCAGCGTTGTGTGGGACAGGGTTACAGTGCAGTACTTC. It translates to CSVVWDRVTVQYF.

The rearrangement links TRBV6-4 to TRBJ2-1; 7 bases align to TRBD1. Trimming cost V 10 bases and J 0 bases; bases outside gene matches: 6. The CDR3 is made up of 14 amino acids. Germline V gene data show CDR1 as MRHNA and CDR2 as SNTAGT. CDR3 in amino acids: CANARQGSYNEQFF. CDR3 sequence (DNA): TGTGCCAACGCCAGACAGGGCTCCTACAATGAGCAGTTCTTC.

J is TRBJ2-2 and V is TRBV2, with TRBD1 matching over 9 bases. The ends lost 7 bases at V and 6 bases at J; junction bases unmatched: 15. The CDR3 length is 17 residues. CDR1 and CDR2 (germline): SNHLY, FYNNEI. CDR3 sequence reads: CASTERWTGVSAGELFF. The CDR3 DNA follows: TGTGCCAGCACCGAGAGGTGGACAGGGGTATCGGCCGGGGAGCTGTTTTTT. Full variable domain (rest looked up from reference TRBV2 and TRBJ2-2): EPEVTQTPSHQVTQMGQEVILRCVPISNHLYFYWYRQILGQKVEFLVSFYNNEISEKSEIFDDQFSVERPDGSNFTLKIRSTKLEDSAMYFCASTERWTGVSAGELFFGEGSRLTVL.

V usage is TRBV5-5 and J usage is TRBJ1-1, with 9 bases aligning to TRBD1. Germline V gene sequence: CDR1 SGHKS, CDR2 YYEKEE (reference sequence). The CDR3 sequence is 14 residues long. V lost 4 bases to trimming and J lost 3 bases; unmatched junction nucleotides: 4. DNA of the CDR3: TGTGCCAGCAGCGGGGGACAGGGAGACACTGAAGCTTTCTTT. Translation: CASSGGQGDTEAFF.

The sample holds a few counts of this clonotype. The rearrangement links TRBV4-1 to TRBJ2-7, with 8 bases aligning to TRBD2. CDR1 is MGHRA, CDR2 YSYEKL, per germline. J lost 4 bases, V lost 1 base, and 6 bases had no gene match. The length of the CDR3 is 15 residues. Written as DNA, the CDR3 is TGCGCCAGCAGCCAAGTTTTCGGGAGGGTGTACGAGCAGTACTTC. This codes for CASSQVFGRVYEQYF.

This clonotype has just a few counts. The chain employs TRBV6-5 and TRBJ1-6; the match to TRBD1 covers 7 bases. Germline CDR1 is MNHEY and CDR2 is SVGAGI. The CDR3 loop spans 16 amino acids. The J segment lost 11 bases and the V segment lost 5 bases, leaving 15 bases of the junction unmatched. The CDR3, as DNA: TGTGCCAGCAGTCCGGACAGGACCCTCCTACGGACACCCCTCCACTTT. Residues: CASSPDRTLLRTPLHF.

The V call is TRBV4-1, the J call TRBJ1-1, with D hard to call. The CDR3 loop spans 13 amino acids. CDR1 is MGHRA, CDR2 YSYEKL, per germline. Trimming took 3 bases from V and 7 from J, leaving 12 bases between them. The CDR3 DNA follows: TGCGCCAGCAGCCATTGGGAGACGGGTGAAGCTTTCTTT. It is translated as CASSHWETGEAFF.

This clonotype showed up just a few times. The gene calls are TRBV19 and TRBJ2-1; D possibly uses TRBD1 or TRBD2 (5 bases each). The length of the CDR3 is 15 residues. Trimming left V 6 bases short and J 10 bases short, with 22 bases between. Germline-derived CDR1 and CDR2 are LNHDA and SQIVND (reference sequence). This CDR3 is CASSSGLRGGAEQFF. CDR3 DNA sequence: TGTGCCAGTAGCTCGGGGCTAAGGGGTGGGGCGGAGCAGTTCTTC.

This clonotype was recorded a few times. This rearrangement joins TRBV4-3 to TRBJ1-4; TRBD1 is a possible D gene (5 bases). Germline V gene sequence: CDR1 LGHNA, CDR2 YSLEER. The CDR3 covers 15 residues. V was clipped by 0 bases and J by 8 bases, with 13 bases between them. For the CDR3, the DNA is TGCGCCAGCAGCCAAGACACAGGAAGGCGCGAAAAACTGTTTTTT. It codes for CASSQDTGRREKLFF.

This rearrangement joins TRBV5-1 to TRBJ2-5; 13 positions agree with TRBD2. Germline-derived CDR1 and CDR2 are SGHRS and YFSETQ. V lost 1 base, J lost 0 bases, and 3 bases stayed unmatched. The CDR3 covers 17 residues. CDR3 sequence: CASSLRLAGGHQETQYF. As DNA, the CDR3 is TGCGCCAGCAGCTTGAGACTAGCGGGGGGCCACCAAGAGACCCAGTACTTC.

This clonotype was counted ten times or more. The chain employs TRBV15 and TRBJ2-1, with unresolved D. CDR1 is LNHNV, CDR2 YYDKDF, per germline (reference sequence). This CDR3 is built from 13 residues. Trimming shortened V by 1 base and J by 7 bases, and 8 bases separated the two germline ends. The CDR3 protein is CATSRVGRNEQFF. CDR3 coding DNA: TGTGCCACCAGCAGAGTCGGGCGAAATGAGCAGTTCTTC.

The chain employs TRBV28 and TRBJ2-2, with D possibly TRBD1 on 6 matching bases. Germline lookup yields CDR1 MDHEN and CDR2 SYDVKM. This CDR3 has 14 residues. Trimming took off 3 bases at V and 5 bases at J, with 10 bases between the two ends. This CDR3 reads CASSLAGVTGELFF. Written as DNA, the CDR3 is TGTGCCAGCAGTTTGGCAGGGGTGACCGGGGAGCTGTTTTTT.